This is a list of T cell receptor beta chains from one sample in a study of blood T cell repertoires in COVID-19. Sequenced by immunoSEQ multiplex PCR; TCRdb stores in-frame clones only, minus some. Altogether about 26,000 clones are present, roughly 90% being singletons, with the ten largest covering about 11%. Sequenced material: peripheral blood. Receptors originate from a man aged 65-85 years with acute or convalescent COVID-19. Both conserved end residues are part of each CDR3. D genes are given only for firm matches.

v_gene,d_gene,j_gene,CDR3aa,CDR3nt
TRBV19,-,TRBJ1-5,CASSIQVGQPQHF,TGTGCCAGTAGTATCCAGGTGGGTCAGCCCCAGCATTTT
TRBV9,-,TRBJ2-2,CASSVGPRAHTGELFF,TGTGCCAGCAGCGTAGGCCCCAGGGCGCACACCGGGGAGCTGTTTTTT
TRBV11-1,TRBD2,TRBJ2-5,CASSLQTPGGGETQYF,TGTGCCAGCAGCTTACAAACCCCGGGAGGAGGAGAGACCCAGTACTTC
TRBV6-1,-,TRBJ2-1,CASSEVAETYNEQFF,TGTGCCAGCAGTGAAGTGGCGGAGACCTACAATGAGCAGTTCTTC
TRBV28,TRBD1,TRBJ2-7,CASSRRDRARYEQYF,TGTGCCAGCAGTCGCCGGGACAGGGCCCGCTACGAGCAGTACTTC
TRBV5-1,TRBD1,TRBJ2-2,CASSFQTGGNAGELFF,TGCGCCAGCAGCTTCCAGACAGGGGGCAATGCCGGGGAGCTGTTTTTT
TRBV9,-,TRBJ1-1,CASSVRAGSTEAFF,TGTGCCAGCAGCGTAAGGGCGGGGTCCACTGAAGCTTTCTTT
TRBV5-1,TRBD2,TRBJ2-7,CASSLVVAGGTPYEQYF,TGCGCCAGCAGCTTGGTCGTAGCGGGAGGCACCCCCTACGAGCAGTACTTC
TRBV19,-,TRBJ1-5,CASKTGEFSNQPQHF,TGTGCCAGTAAGACAGGCGAGTTTAGCAATCAGCCCCAGCATTTT
TRBV6-1,TRBD2,TRBJ2-1,CASSELGLAITYNEQFF,TGTGCCAGCAGTGAACTGGGACTAGCGATAACCTACAATGAGCAGTTCTTC
TRBV5-6,TRBD1,TRBJ1-2,CASSSRTGMTGYTF,TGTGCCAGCAGCTCCCGGACAGGGATGACTGGCTACACCTTC
TRBV29-1,-,TRBJ1-1,CSAPGGTGSMNTEAFF,TGCAGCGCCCCTGGCGGGACCGGGTCCATGAACACTGAAGCTTTCTTT
TRBV7-6,TRBD1,TRBJ1-6,CASSSRGRSYNSPLHF,TGTGCCAGCAGCTCCAGGGGGAGGTCCTATAATTCACCCCTCCACTTT
TRBV5-4,TRBD2,TRBJ2-3,CASSQPGGGTTDTQYF,TGTGCCAGCAGCCAGCCTGGGGGGGGGACCACAGATACGCAGTATTTT
TRBV11-1,-,TRBJ2-1,CASSLRPAGAYNEQFF,TGTGCCAGCAGCTTAAGGCCGGCGGGCGCCTACAATGAGCAGTTCTTC